The clone carrying this TCR beta chain is labeled as medium-sized. Its target is not known. Other DNA sequences in this specimen translate into the identical CDR3. This CDR3 region has 14 residues. Germline V gives CDR1 SGHNT, CDR2 YENEEA. Trimming removed 2 bases from V and 5 bases from J; junction bases left unmatched: 4. The data are from a study of T cells in localized non-small cell lung cancer. Findings of the study overall: Heterogeneity remains possible because sequencing was limited to only one tumor region. Across samples, adjacent lung featured a median approximately 56 of the top 100 tumor clones. Among the tissues sampled, uninvolved adjacent lung had the highest T cell clonality, above tumor.

Some clones are missing from TCRdb's copy, which holds only in-frame ones; the method was immunoSEQ multiplex PCR. This sample has more than 650 clones; more than 35% occur once, and the top ten carry about 20%. Adjacent lung samples, free of atypia, were obtained at least 2 cm from the tumor margin. The chain links TRBV11-3 to TRBJ1-1; 8 bases align to TRBD1. This specimen was normal lung tissue next to the tumor, taken before any cancer treatment. The sequence was collected from a man between 40 and 75 years old with stage II lung adenocarcinoma. The CDR3 DNA is TGTGCCAGCAGCTTACAGGGGGCGAGAACTGAAGCTTTCTTT. Its protein is CASSLQGARTEAFF.